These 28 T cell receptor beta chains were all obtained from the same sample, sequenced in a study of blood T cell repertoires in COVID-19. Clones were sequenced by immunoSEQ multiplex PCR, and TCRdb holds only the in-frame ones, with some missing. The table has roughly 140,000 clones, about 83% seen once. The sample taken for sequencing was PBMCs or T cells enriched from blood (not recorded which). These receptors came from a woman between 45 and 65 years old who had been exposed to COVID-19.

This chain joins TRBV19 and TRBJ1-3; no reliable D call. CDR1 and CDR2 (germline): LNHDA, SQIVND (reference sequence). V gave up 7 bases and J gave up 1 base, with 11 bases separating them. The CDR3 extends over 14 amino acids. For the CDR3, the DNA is TGTGCCAGTACGGCGGGTGGGTCTGGAAACACCATATATTTT. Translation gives CASTAGGSGNTIYF. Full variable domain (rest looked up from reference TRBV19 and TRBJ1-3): DGGITQSPKYLFRKEGQNVTLSCEQNLNHDAMYWYRQDPGQGLRLIYYSQIVNDFQKGDIAEGYSVSREKKESFPLTVTSAQKNPTAFYLCASTAGGSGNTIYFGEGSWLTVV.

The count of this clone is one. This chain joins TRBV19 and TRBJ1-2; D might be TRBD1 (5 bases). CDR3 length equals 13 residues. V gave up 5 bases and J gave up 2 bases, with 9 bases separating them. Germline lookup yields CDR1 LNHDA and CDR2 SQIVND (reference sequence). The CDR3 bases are TGTGCCAGTAGTCCCCGACAGAACTATGGCTACACCTTC. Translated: CASSPRQNYGYTF.

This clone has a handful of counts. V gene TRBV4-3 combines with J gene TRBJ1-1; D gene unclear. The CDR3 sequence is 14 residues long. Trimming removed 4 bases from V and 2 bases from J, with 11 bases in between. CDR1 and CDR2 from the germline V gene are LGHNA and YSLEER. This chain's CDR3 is CASSPRLVNTEAFF. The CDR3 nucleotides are TGCGCCAGCAGCCCACGTCTAGTCAACACTGAAGCTTTCTTT.

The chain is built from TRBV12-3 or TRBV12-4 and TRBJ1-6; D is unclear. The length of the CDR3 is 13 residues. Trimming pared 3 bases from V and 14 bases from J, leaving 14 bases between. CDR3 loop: CASSLSLFGALHF. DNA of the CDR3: TGTGCCAGCAGTTTGTCCCTATTCGGGGCCCTCCACTTT.

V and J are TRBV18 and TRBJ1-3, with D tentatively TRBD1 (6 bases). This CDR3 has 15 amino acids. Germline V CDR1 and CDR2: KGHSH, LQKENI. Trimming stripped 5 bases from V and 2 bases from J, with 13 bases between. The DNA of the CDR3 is TGTGCCAGCTCAGACACAGGGAGCCCTGGAAACACCATATATTTT. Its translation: CASSDTGSPGNTIYF. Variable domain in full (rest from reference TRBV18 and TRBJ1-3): NAGVMQNPRHLVRRRGQEARLRCSPMKGHSHVYWYRQLPEEGLKFMVYLQKENIIDESGMPKERFSAEFPKEGPSILRIQQVVRGDSAAYFCASSDTGSPGNTIYFGEGSWLTVV.

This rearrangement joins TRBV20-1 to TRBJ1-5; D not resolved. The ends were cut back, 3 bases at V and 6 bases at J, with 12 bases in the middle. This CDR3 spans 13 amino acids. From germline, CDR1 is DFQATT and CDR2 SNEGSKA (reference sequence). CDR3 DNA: TGCAGTGCTAGTGCGTCGCGGGGTCAGCCCCAGCATTTT. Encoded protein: CSASASRGQPQHF.

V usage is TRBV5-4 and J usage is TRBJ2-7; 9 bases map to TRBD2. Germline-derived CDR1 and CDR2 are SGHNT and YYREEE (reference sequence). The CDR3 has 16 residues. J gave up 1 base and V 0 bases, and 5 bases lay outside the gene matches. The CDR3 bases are TGTGCCAGCAGCTTGGCCAGCGGGAGGAAATCCTACGAGCAGTACTTC. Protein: CASSLASGRKSYEQYF.

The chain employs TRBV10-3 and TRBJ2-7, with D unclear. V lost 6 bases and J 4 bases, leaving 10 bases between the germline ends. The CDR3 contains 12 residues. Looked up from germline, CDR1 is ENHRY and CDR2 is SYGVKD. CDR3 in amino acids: CAIRRGGYEQYF. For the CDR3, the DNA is TGTGCCATCAGGAGAGGCGGATACGAGCAGTACTTC.

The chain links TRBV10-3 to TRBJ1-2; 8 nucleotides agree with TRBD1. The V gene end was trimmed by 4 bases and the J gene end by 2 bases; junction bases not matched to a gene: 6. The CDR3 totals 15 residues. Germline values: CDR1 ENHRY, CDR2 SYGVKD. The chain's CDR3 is CAISVGQGDNYGYTF. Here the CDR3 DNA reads TGTGCCATCAGTGTTGGACAGGGAGACAACTATGGCTACACCTTC.

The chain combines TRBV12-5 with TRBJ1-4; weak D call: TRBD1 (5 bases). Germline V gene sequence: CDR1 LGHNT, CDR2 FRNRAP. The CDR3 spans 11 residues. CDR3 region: CAPGPNEKLFF. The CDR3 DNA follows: TGTGCCCCAGGGCCTAATGAAAAACTGTTTTTT.

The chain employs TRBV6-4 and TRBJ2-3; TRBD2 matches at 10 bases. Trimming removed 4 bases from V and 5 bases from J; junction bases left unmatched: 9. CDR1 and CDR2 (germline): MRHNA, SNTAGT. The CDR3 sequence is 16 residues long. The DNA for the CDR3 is TGTGCCAGCAGTGGGCTAGCGGGGGCTTCCGAAGATACGCAGTATTTT. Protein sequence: CASSGLAGASEDTQYF.

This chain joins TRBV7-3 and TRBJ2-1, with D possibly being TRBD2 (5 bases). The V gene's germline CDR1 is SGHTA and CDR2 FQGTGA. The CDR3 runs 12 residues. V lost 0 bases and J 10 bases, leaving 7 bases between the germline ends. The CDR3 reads CASSLTPGEQFF. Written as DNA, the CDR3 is TGTGCCAGCAGCTTAACCCCGGGGGAGCAGTTCTTC.

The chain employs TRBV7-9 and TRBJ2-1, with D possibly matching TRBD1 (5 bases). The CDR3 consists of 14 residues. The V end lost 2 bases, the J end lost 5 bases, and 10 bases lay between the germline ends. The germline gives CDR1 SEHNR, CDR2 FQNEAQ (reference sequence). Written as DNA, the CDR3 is TGTGCCAGCAGCTTATATCTAGGGGACAATGAGCAGTTCTTC. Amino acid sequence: CASSLYLGDNEQFF. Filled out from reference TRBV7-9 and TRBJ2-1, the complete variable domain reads DTGVSQNPRHKITKRGQNVTFRCDPISEHNRLYWYRQTLGQGPEFLTYFQNEAQLEKSRLLSDRFSAERPKGSFSTLEIQRTEQGDSAMYLCASSLYLGDNEQFFGPGTRLTVL.

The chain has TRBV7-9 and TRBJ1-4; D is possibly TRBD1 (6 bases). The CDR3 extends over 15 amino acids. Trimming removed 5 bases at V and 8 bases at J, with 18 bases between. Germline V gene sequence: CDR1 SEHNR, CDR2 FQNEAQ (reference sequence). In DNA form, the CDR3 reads TGTGCCAGCAGCATTAATACAGGGAAGGGGGAAAAACTGTTTTTT. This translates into CASSINTGKGEKLFF.

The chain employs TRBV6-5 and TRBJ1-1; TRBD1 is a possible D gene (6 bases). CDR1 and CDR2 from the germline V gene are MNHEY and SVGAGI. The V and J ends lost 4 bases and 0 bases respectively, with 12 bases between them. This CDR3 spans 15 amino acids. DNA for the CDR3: TGTGCCAGCAGTTCCGGGACACTGCTGAACACTGAAGCTTTCTTT. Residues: CASSSGTLLNTEAFF.

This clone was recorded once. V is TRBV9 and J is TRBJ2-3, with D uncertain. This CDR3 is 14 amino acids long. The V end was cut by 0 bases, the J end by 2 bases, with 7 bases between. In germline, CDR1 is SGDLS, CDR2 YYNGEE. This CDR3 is CASSVDMVTDTQYF. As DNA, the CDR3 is TGTGCCAGCAGCGTAGACATGGTCACAGATACGCAGTATTTT.

The CDR3 DNA sequence: TGTGCCAGCACCCCGGATAGCCGCAATCAGCCCCAGCATTTT. Its translation is CASTPDSRNQPQHF. The J gene is TRBJ1-5, the V gene TRBV2; D gene uncertain. The CDR3 totals 14 residues. Germline CDR1 is SNHLY and CDR2 is FYNNEI. Trimming took 7 bases from V and 2 from J, leaving 12 bases between them.

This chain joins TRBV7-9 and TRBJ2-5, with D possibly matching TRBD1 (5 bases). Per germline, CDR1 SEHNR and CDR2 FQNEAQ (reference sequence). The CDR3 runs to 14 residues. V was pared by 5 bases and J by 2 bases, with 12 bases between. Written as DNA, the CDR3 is TGTGCCAGCAGCCGCGACAGTTATCAAGAGACCCAGTACTTC. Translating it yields CASSRDSYQETQYF.

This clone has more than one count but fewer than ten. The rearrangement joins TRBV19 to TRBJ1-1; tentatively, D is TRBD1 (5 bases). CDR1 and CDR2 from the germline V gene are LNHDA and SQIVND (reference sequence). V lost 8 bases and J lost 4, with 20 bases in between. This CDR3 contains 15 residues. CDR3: CASHRGRGSGTEAFF. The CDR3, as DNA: TGTGCCAGTCATCGAGGGAGGGGCTCGGGCACTGAAGCTTTCTTT. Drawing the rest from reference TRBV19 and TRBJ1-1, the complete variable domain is DGGITQSPKYLFRKEGQNVTLSCEQNLNHDAMYWYRQDPGQGLRLIYYSQIVNDFQKGDIAEGYSVSREKKESFPLTVTSAQKNPTAFYLCASHRGRGSGTEAFFGQGTRLTVV.

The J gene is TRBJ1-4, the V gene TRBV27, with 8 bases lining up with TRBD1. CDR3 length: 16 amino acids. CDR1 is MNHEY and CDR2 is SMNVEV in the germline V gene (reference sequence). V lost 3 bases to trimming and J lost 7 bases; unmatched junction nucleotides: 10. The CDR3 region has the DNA TGTGCCAGCAGTTTCCTTTCGACAGGGGCCTTTGAAAAACTGTTTTTT. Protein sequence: CASSFLSTGAFEKLFF.

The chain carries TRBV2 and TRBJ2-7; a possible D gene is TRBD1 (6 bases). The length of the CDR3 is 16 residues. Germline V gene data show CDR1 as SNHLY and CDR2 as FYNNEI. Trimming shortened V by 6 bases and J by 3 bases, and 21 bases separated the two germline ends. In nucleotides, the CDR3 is TGTGCCAGCAGAACAGGTGGGGGATTAGGGGGCTACGAGCAGTACTTC. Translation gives CASRTGGGLGGYEQYF.

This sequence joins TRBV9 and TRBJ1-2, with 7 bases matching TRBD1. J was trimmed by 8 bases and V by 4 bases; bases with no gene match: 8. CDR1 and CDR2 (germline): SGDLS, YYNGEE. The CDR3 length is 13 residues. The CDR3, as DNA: TGTGCCAGCAGCTCCGACAGGGTGAACGGCTACACCTTC. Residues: CASSSDRVNGYTF.

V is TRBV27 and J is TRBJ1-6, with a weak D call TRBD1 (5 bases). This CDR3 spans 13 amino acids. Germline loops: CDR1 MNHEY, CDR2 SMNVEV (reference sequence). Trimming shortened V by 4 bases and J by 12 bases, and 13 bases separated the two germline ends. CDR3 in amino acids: CASSWGPTGPLHF. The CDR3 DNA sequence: TGTGCCAGCAGTTGGGGCCCCACTGGACCCCTCCACTTT.

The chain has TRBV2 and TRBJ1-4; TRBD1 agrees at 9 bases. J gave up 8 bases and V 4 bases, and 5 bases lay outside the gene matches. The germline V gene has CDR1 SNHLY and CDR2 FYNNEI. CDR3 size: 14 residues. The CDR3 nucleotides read TGTGCCAGCAGTGGGACAGGGGAGGGGGAAAAACTGTTTTTT. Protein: CASSGTGEGEKLFF.

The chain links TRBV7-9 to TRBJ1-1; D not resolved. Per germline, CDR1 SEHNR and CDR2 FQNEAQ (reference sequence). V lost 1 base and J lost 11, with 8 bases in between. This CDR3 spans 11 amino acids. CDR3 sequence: CASSLDLRAFF. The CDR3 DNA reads TGTGCCAGCAGCTTAGATCTCCGGGCTTTCTTT. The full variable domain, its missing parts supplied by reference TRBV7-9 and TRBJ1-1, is DTGVSQNPRHKITKRGQNVTFRCDPISEHNRLYWYRQTLGQGPEFLTYFQNEAQLEKSRLLSDRFSAERPKGSFSTLEIQRTEQGDSAMYLCASSLDLRAFFGQGTRLTVV.

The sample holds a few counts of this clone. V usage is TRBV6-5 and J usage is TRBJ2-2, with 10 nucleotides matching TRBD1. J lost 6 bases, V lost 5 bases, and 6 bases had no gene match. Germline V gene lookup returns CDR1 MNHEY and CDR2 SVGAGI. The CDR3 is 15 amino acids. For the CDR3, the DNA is TGTGCCAGCAGTCTCGACAGGGGGCTCGCCGGGGAGCTGTTTTTT. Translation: CASSLDRGLAGELFF.

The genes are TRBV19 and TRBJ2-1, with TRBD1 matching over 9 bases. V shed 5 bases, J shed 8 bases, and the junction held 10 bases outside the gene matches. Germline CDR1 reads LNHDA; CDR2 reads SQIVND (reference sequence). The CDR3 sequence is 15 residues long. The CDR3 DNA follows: TGTGCCAGTAGTCCCGGGACAGGGATCGGCGATGAGCAGTTCTTC. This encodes CASSPGTGIGDEQFF.

CDR3 in DNA: TGTGCCACCAGTGATTGGACAGGGAAGGGCTACACCTTC. Amino acid sequence: CATSDWTGKGYTF. This chain links TRBV24-1 with TRBJ1-2; 8 positions agree with TRBD1. V dropped 2 bases and J dropped 8; count of bases not matched to a gene: 3. The CDR3 length is 13 residues. The germline V gene encodes CDR1 KGHDR and CDR2 SFDVKD.